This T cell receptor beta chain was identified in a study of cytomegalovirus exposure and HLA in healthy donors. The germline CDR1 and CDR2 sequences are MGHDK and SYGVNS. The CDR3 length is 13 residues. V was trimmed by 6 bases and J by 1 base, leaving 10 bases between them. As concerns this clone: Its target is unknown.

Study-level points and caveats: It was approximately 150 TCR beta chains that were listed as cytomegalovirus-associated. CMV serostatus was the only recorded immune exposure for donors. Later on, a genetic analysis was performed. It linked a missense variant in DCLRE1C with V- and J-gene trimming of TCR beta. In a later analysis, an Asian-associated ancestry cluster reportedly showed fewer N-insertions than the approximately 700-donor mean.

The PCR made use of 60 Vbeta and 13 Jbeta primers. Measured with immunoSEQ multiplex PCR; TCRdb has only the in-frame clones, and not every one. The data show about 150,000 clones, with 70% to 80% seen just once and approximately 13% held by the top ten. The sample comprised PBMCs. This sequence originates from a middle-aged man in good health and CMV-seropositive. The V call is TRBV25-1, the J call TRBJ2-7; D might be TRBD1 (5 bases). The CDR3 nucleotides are TGTGCCAGCAGCCCTAGGGGATCCTACGAGCAGTACTTC. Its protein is CASSPRGSYEQYF.